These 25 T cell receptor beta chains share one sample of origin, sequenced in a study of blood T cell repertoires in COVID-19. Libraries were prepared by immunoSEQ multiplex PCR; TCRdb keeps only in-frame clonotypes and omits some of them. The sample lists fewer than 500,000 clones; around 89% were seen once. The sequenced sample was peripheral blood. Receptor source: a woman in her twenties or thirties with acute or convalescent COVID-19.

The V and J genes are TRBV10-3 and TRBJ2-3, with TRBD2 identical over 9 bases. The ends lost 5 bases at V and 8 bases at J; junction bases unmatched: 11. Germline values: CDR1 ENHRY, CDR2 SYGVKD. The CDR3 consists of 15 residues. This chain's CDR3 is CAISSRGGEEGTQYF. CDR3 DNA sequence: TGTGCCATCAGTTCGCGGGGGGGCGAAGAGGGTACGCAGTATTTT.

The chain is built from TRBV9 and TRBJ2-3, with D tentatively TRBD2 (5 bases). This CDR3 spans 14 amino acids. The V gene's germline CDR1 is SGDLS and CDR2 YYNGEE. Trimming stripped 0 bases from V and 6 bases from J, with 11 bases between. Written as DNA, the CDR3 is TGTGCCAGCAGCGTAGCAGGATCGGGGGATACGCAGTATTTT. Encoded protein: CASSVAGSGDTQYF.

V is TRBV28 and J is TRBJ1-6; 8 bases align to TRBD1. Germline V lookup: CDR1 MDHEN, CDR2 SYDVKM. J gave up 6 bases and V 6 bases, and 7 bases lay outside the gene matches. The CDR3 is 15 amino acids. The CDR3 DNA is TGTGCCAGCAGCCACGGGACAGGTCGTAATTCACCCCTCCACTTT. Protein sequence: CASSHGTGRNSPLHF.

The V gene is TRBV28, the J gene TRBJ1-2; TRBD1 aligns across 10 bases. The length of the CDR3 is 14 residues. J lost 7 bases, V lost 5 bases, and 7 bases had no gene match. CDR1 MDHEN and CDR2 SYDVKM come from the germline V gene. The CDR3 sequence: CASSGDRGMTGYTF. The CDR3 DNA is TGTGCCAGCAGTGGGGACAGGGGAATGACTGGCTACACCTTC.

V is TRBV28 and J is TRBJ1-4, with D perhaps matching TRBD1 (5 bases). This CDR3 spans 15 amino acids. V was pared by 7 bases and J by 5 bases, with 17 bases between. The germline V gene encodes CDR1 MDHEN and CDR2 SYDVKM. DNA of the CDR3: TGTGCCAGCACCTTCCGGAGGGGCGGAAATGAAAAACTGTTTTTT. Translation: CASTFRRGGNEKLFF.

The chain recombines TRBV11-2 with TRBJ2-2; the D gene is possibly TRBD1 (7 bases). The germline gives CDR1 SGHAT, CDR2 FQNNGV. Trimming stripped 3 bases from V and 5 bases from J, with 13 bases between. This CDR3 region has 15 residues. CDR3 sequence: CASSFTGAGTGELFF. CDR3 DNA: TGTGCCAGCAGCTTTACAGGGGCGGGAACCGGGGAGCTGTTTTTT.

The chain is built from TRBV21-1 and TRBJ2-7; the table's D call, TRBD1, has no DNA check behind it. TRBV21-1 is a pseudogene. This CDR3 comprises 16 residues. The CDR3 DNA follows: TGTGCCAGCAGCATTCAGACAGGGTATCGGATTTACGAGCAGTACTTC. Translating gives CASSIQTGYRIYEQYF.

The DNA for the CDR3 is TGTGCCAGCAGCGTGGACTTCAAAAACATTCAGTACTTC. Protein sequence: CASSVDFKNIQYF. V gene TRBV9 combines with J gene TRBJ2-4; weak D call: TRBD2 (5 bases). Germline V gives CDR1 SGDLS, CDR2 YYNGEE. CDR3 length: 13 residues. With 2 bases removed from V and 3 bases from J, the gap between germline ends came to 6 bases.

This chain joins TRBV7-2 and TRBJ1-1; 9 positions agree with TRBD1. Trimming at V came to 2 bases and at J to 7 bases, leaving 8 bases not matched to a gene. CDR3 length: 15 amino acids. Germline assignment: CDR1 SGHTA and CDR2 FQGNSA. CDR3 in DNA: TGTGCCAGCAGCTTAAGGACAGGGGAGTTGAGTGAAGCTTTCTTT. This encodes CASSLRTGELSEAFF.

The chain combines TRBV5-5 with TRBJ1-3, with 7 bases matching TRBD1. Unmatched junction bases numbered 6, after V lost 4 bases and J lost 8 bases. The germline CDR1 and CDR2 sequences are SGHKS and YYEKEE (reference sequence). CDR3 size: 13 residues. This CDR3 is CASSTRQGDTIYF. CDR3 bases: TGTGCCAGCAGCACCCGACAGGGTGACACCATATATTTT.

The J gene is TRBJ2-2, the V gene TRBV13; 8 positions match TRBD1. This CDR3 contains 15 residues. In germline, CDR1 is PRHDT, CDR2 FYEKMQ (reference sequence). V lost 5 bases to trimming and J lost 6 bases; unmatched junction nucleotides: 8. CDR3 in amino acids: CASSTRTGRAGELFF. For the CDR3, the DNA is TGTGCCAGCAGCACCCGGACAGGGCGGGCCGGGGAGCTGTTTTTT.

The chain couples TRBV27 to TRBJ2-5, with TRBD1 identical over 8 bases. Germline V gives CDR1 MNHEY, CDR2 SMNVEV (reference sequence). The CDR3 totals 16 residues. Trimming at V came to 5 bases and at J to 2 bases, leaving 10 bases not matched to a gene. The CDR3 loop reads CASSPQTGAGQETQYF. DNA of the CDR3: TGTGCCAGCAGTCCGCAGACAGGGGCTGGACAAGAGACCCAGTACTTC.

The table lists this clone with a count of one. DNA of the CDR3: TGTGCCAGCAGCTTGGTTGCGGGCTACGAGCAGTACTTC. Protein: CASSLVAGYEQYF. This sequence joins TRBV5-5 and TRBJ2-7; maybe TRBD2 (5 bases). Trimming pared 0 bases from V and 3 bases from J, leaving 7 bases between. The CDR3 runs 13 residues. Germline V CDR1 and CDR2: SGHKS, YYEKEE (reference sequence).

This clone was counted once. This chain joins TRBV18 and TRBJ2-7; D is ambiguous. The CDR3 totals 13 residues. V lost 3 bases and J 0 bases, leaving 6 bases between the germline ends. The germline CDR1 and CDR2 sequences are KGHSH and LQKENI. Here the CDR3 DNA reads TGTGCCAGCTCACCGTCTGTCTCCTACGAGCAGTACTTC. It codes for CASSPSVSYEQYF.

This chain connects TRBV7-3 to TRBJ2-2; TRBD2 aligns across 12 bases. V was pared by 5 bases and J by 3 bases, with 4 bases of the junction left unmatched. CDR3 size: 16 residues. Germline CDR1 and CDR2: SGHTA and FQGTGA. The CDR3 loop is CASSVTSGGYTGELFF. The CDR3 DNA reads TGTGCCAGCAGCGTTACTAGCGGGGGGTACACCGGGGAGCTGTTTTTT. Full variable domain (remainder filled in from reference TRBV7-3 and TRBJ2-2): GAGVSQTPSNKVTEKGKYVELRCDPISGHTALYWYRQSLGQGPEFLIYFQGTGAADDSGLPNDRFFAVRPEGSVSTLKIQRTERGDSAVYLCASSVTSGGYTGELFFGEGSRLTVL.

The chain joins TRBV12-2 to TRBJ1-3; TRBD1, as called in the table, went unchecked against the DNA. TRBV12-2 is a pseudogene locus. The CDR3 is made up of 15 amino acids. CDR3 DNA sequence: TGTGCAAGTCGGATACAGCTTACCAGTGGAAACACCATATATTTT. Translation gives CASRIQLTSGNTIYF.

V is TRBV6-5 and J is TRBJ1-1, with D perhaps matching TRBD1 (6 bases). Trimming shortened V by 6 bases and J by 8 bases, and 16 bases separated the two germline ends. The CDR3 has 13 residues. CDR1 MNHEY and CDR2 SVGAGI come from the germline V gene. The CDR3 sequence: CASSSIPGAEAFF. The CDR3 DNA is TGTGCCAGCAGCTCCATCCCAGGGGCGGAAGCTTTCTTT.

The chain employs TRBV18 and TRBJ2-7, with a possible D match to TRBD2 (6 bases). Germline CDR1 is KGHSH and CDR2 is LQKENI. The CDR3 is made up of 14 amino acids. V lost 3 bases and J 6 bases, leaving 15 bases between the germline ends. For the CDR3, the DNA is TGTGCCAGCTCACCGGGACTCCCGACTATCGAGCAGTACTTC. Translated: CASSPGLPTIEQYF.

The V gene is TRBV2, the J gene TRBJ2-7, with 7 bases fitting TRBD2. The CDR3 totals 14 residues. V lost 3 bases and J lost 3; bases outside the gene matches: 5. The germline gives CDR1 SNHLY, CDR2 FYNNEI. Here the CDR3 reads CASSEGGGGYEQYF. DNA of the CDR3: TGTGCCAGCAGTGAGGGCGGCGGGGGCTACGAGCAGTACTTC.

The CDR3 bases are TGTGCCAGCATTCGGGACGGAGGGGAAGCTTTCTTT. Translation gives CASIRDGGEAFF. V usage is TRBV6-5 and J usage is TRBJ1-1, with D tentatively TRBD1 (5 bases). V was clipped by 7 bases and J by 8 bases, with 14 bases between them. This CDR3 comprises 12 residues. Germline values: CDR1 MNHEY, CDR2 SVGAGI.

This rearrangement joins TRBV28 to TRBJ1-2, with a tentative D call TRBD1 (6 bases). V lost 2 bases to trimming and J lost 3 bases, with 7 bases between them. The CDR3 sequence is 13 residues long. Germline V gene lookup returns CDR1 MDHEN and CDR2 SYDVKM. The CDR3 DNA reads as TGTGCCAGCAGTTTAGGACAGTACTATGGCTACACCTTC. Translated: CASSLGQYYGYTF.

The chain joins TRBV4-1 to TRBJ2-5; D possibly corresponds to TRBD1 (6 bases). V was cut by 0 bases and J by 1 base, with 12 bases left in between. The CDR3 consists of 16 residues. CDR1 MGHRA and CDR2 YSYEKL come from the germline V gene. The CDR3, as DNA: TGCGCCAGCAGCCAAGAGTCGAGAGGGGGCCAAGAGACCCAGTACTTC. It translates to CASSQESRGGQETQYF.

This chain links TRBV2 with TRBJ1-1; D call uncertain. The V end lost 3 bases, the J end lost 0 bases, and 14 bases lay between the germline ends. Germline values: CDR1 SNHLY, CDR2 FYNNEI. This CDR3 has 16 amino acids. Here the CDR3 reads CASSDSRFLMNTEAFF. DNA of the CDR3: TGTGCCAGCAGTGATTCCCGTTTTTTAATGAACACTGAAGCTTTCTTT.

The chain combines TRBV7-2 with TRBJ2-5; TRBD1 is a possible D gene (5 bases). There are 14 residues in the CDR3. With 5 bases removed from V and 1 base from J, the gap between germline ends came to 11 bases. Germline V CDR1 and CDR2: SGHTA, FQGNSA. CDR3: CASSQPGRQETQYF. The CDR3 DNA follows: TGTGCCAGCAGCCAACCAGGGCGCCAAGAGACCCAGTACTTC.

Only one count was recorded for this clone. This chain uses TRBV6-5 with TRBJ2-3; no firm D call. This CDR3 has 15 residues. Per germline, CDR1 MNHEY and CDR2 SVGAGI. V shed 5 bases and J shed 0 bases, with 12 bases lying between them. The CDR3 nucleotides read TGTGCCAGCAGTATCAGGCAGGCTAGCACAGATACGCAGTATTTT. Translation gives CASSIRQASTDTQYF.